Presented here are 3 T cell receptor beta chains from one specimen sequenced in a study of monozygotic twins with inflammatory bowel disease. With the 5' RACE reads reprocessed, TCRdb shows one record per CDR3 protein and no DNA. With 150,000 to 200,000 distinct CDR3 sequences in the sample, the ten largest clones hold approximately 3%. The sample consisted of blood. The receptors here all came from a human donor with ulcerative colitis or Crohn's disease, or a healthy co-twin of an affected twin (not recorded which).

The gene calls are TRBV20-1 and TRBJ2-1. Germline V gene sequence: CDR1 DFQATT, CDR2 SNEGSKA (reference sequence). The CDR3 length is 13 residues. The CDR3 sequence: CSARPRLALWKFF.

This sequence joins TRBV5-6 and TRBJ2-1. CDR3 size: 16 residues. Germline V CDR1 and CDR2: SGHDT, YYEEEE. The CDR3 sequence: CASSSTTFFPNNEQFF.

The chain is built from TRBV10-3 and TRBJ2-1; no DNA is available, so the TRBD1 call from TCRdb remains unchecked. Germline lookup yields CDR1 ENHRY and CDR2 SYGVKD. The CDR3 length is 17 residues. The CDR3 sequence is CAIREVLWSSGRNEQFF.